This T cell receptor beta chain is drawn from a study of Ad26.COV2.S vaccination and SARS-CoV-2 variants. The overall study: Among those in the COV1001 Ad26.COV2.S trial arm was the donor. By the intramuscular route, Ad26.COV2.S was given once, or twice 56 days apart.

Treatment meaning: roughly 20 received Ad26.COV2.S at low or high dose, single or two shots; several received placebo; per-sample allocation not given. Specimens were obtained on day 63 following the first vaccine or placebo injection. TCRdb's copy holds only in-frame clones and misses some; the assay was immunoSEQ multiplex PCR. Of some 460,000 clones listed, 80% to 90% are singletons. CDR3 length equals 16 residues. V shed 5 bases and J 7 bases; nucleotides not matched to a gene: 16. Germline V gene lookup returns CDR1 MGHRA and CDR2 YSYEKL. The rearrangement uses TRBV4-1 and TRBJ1-2; 7 positions agree with TRBD1. This TCR was recovered from a person between 18 and 59 years old who received the Ad26.COV2.S COVID-19 vaccine or a placebo. The sample in question was peripheral blood, obtained in a trial of Ad26.COV2.S vaccine versus placebo. This CDR3 is CASSKNGKDRAGGYTF. CDR3 DNA: TGCGCCAGCAGCAAGAACGGGAAAGACAGGGCGGGTGGCTACACCTTC.